This T cell receptor (beta chain) was identified in a study of PD-1 blockade in classical Hodgkin lymphoma. The time point was: cycle 4 day 1 (C4D1), after more than 5 weeks of nivolumab. The patients all showed relapse after autologous stem cell transplantation, while their brentuximab vedotin exposure varied. Of note for this clone: Its antigen is undetermined.

Findings and limits, study-wide: Individuals initiating nivolumab under 1 year after ASCT were excluded. Compared with healthy donors, newly diagnosed patients reportedly showed lower baseline TCR diversity. CD4+ but not CD8+ TCR diversity rose significantly by C4D1.

TCRdb keeps only in-frame clones here, not all; method: immunoSEQ multiplex PCR. The sample lists 20,000 or so clones; around three quarters were seen once. This sequence was found in a human donor with classical Hodgkin lymphoma. Sequencing was performed on peripheral blood mononuclear cells (PBMCs), taken before the fourth cycle of nivolumab.

Here the CDR3 DNA reads TGTGCCAGCTCACCACTCCAGGGGATTTATGGCTACACCTTC. It is translated as CASSPLQGIYGYTF. V usage is TRBV18 and J usage is TRBJ1-2, with D possibly matching TRBD1 (6 bases). The ends were cut back, 1 base at V and 5 bases at J, with 11 bases in the middle. The CDR3 is 14 residues long. Germline values: CDR1 KGHSH, CDR2 LQKENI. Supplemented by reference TRBV18 and TRBJ1-2, the full variable domain reads NAGVMQNPRHLVRRRGQEARLRCSPMKGHSHVYWYRQLPEEGLKFMVYLQKENIIDESGMPKERFSAEFPKEGPSILRIQQVVRGDSAAYFCASSPLQGIYGYTFGSGTRLTVV.